A single sample is the source of the 20 T cell receptor beta chains below, sequenced in a study of T cell responses to AZD1222 COVID-19 vaccine. The table came from immunoSEQ multiplex PCR; TCRdb's copy has only in-frame clones and leaves some out. This sample has under 140,000 clones, with about 90% found just once. This specimen was peripheral blood, taken 28 days after the second AZD1222 dose. The origin of the receptors is an adult who received the AZD1222 COVID-19 vaccine.

The chain employs TRBV13 and TRBJ2-1, with TRBD2 matching 9 bases. V was pared by 7 bases and J by 4 bases, with 8 bases of the junction left unmatched. In germline, CDR1 is PRHDT, CDR2 FYEKMQ (reference sequence). The CDR3 length is 15 residues. The DNA for the CDR3 is TGTGCCAGCACCTGGTGGCGGGAGGGTTACAATGAGCAGTTCTTC. Protein: CASTWWREGYNEQFF.

The chain has TRBV27 and TRBJ1-6; no firm D call. The CDR3 contains 15 residues. Germline V CDR1 and CDR2: MNHEY, SMNVEV (reference sequence). V was cut by 6 bases and J by 0 bases, with 9 bases left in between. CDR3: CASRQSSSYNSPLHF. The CDR3 DNA reads as TGTGCCAGCAGGCAGAGTAGCTCCTATAATTCACCCCTCCACTTT.

This CDR3 is CAWSVITGGGYTF. DNA of the CDR3: TGTGCCTGGAGTGTGATAACGGGGGGTGGCTACACCTTC. The chain recombines TRBV30 with TRBJ1-2, with a tentative D call TRBD1 (5 bases). This CDR3 spans 13 amino acids. Germline CDR1 and CDR2: GTSNPN and SVGIG (reference sequence). The V end lost 0 bases, the J end lost 7 bases, and 12 bases lay between the germline ends.

The chain recombines TRBV24-1 with TRBJ1-1; TRBD1 is a possible D gene (5 bases). The germline gives CDR1 KGHDR, CDR2 SFDVKD. V was pared by 3 bases and J by 12 bases, with 13 bases between. CDR3 length equals 12 residues. Here the CDR3 DNA reads TGTGCCACCAGTGATGCGGGGGATAGGACTTTCTTT. Translating gives CATSDAGDRTFF.

The chain couples TRBV19 to TRBJ1-6; D remains ambiguous. V lost 0 bases and J 6 bases, leaving 6 bases between the germline ends. CDR1 is LNHDA and CDR2 is SQIVND in the germline V gene (reference sequence). The CDR3 is made up of 14 amino acids. The CDR3 region is CASSIDRVNSPLHF. DNA for the CDR3: TGTGCCAGTAGTATAGATCGGGTTAATTCACCCCTCCACTTT.

V gene TRBV25-1 combines with J gene TRBJ1-1; D is ambiguous. V shed 3 bases and J shed 4 bases, with 9 bases lying between them. Germline V gene data show CDR1 as MGHDK and CDR2 as SYGVNS. The CDR3 sequence is 13 residues long. In DNA form, the CDR3 reads TGTGCCAGCAGTGACCCTCGGGGCACTGAAGCTTTCTTT. It encodes CASSDPRGTEAFF.

J is TRBJ2-7 and V is TRBV4-2; 8 bases agree with TRBD2. Unmatched junction bases numbered 8, after V lost 4 bases and J lost 3 bases. CDR1 is LGHNA, CDR2 YNFKEQ, per germline. CDR3 length: 15 residues. CDR3 nucleotide sequence: TGTGCCAGCAGCCCCGGTGGTAGCGGGATCTACGAGCAGTACTTC. Protein sequence: CASSPGGSGIYEQYF.

The gene calls are TRBV4-2 and TRBJ2-3; TRBD2 agrees at 8 bases. Unmatched junction bases numbered 7, after V lost 0 bases and J lost 2 bases. The CDR3 is 17 residues long. Germline V gene sequence: CDR1 LGHNA, CDR2 YNFKEQ. CDR3 coding DNA: TGTGCCAGCAGCCAAGATAGGCGGGGGGACCCCACAGATACGCAGTATTTT. Translated, it gives CASSQDRRGDPTDTQYF.

This chain uses TRBV7-2 with TRBJ2-3, with D perhaps being TRBD1 or TRBD2 (6 bases each). This CDR3 has 14 amino acids. V was shortened by 2 bases and J by 5 bases, with 11 bases between the two germline ends. CDR1 and CDR2 from the germline V gene are SGHTA and FQGNSA. The CDR3 protein is CASSLRGAVDTQYF. For the CDR3, the DNA is TGTGCCAGCAGCTTAAGGGGGGCTGTAGATACGCAGTATTTT.

The V call is TRBV6-1, the J call TRBJ1-6; the D gene is possibly TRBD1 (5 bases). Germline-derived CDR1 and CDR2 are MNHNS and SASEGT. With 4 bases removed from V and 2 bases from J, the gap between germline ends came to 24 bases. The CDR3 is 20 amino acids. CDR3 protein: CASSGWTYLLRRAYNSPLHF. In nucleotides, the CDR3 is TGTGCCAGCAGTGGCTGGACGTACCTCCTGCGCAGGGCCTATAATTCACCCCTCCACTTT.

This rearrangement joins TRBV28 to TRBJ1-5, with D uncertain. Germline CDR1 is MDHEN and CDR2 is SYDVKM. With 6 bases removed from V and 6 bases from J, the gap between germline ends came to 12 bases. The CDR3 covers 13 residues. For the CDR3, the DNA is TGTGCCAGCAGATCAGGTTGGAGTCAGCCCCAGCATTTT. Its protein product is CASRSGWSQPQHF. The variable domain in full, completed from reference TRBV28 and TRBJ1-5, reads DVKVTQSSRYLVKRTGEKVFLECVQDMDHENMFWYRQDPGLGLRLIYFSYDVKMKEKGDIPEGYSVSREKKERFSLILESASTNQTSMYLCASRSGWSQPQHFGDGTRLSIL.

The genes are TRBV3-1 (or the pseudogene TRBV3-2) and TRBJ1-2; no reliable D call. V lost 0 bases and J 4 bases, leaving 9 bases between the germline ends. The CDR3 has 14 residues. Germline V gene data show CDR1 as LGHDT and CDR2 as YNNKEL (reference sequence). This chain's CDR3 is CASSQDSSFYGYTF. In nucleotides, the CDR3 is TGTGCCAGCAGCCAAGACTCCAGCTTCTATGGCTACACCTTC.

The rearrangement uses TRBV7-9 and TRBJ2-7, with TRBD2 matching 11 bases. V lost 3 bases and J lost 9; bases outside the gene matches: 7. This CDR3 contains 14 residues. The germline V gene has CDR1 SEHNR and CDR2 FQNEAQ (reference sequence). Here the CDR3 DNA reads TGTGCCAGCAGCTTGGGACTAGCGGAGGTAGCGCAGTACTTC. Amino acid sequence: CASSLGLAEVAQYF.

This chain connects TRBV10-3 to TRBJ1-2, with TRBD1 matching 11 bases. V lost 2 bases and J lost 6; bases outside the gene matches: 8. CDR1 and CDR2 from the germline V gene are ENHRY and SYGVKD. The CDR3 is 16 amino acids. The CDR3, as DNA: TGTGCCATCAGTGAGCGAACCGGGACAGGGGGAGATGGCTACACCTTC. Encoded protein: CAISERTGTGGDGYTF.

V gene TRBV7-3 combines with J gene TRBJ2-3; 8 nucleotides match TRBD1. Germline V gene lookup returns CDR1 SGHTA and CDR2 FQGTGA. With V trimmed by 5 bases and J by 2 bases, 6 bases remained unmatched. The CDR3 runs to 15 residues. The DNA for the CDR3 is TGTGCCAGCAGCCGCAGGGGGCGATCCACAGATACGCAGTATTTT. Protein: CASSRRGRSTDTQYF.

This clone was recorded a few times. J is TRBJ2-3 and V is TRBV7-2; unclear D gene. The CDR3 is 14 residues long. Trimming stripped 3 bases from V and 6 bases from J, with 13 bases between. Germline lookup yields CDR1 SGHTA and CDR2 FQGNSA. CDR3 nucleotides: TGTGCCAGCAGCTTTAGGACCGCTAAGGATACGCAGTATTTT. It yields the protein CASSFRTAKDTQYF.

A single count supports this clone. The chain employs TRBV30 and TRBJ1-6; possible D gene TRBD1, 6 bases. The CDR3 contains 15 residues. The germline CDR1 and CDR2 sequences are GTSNPN and SVGIG (reference sequence). V was pared by 1 base and J by 4 bases, with 11 bases between. CDR3 sequence: CAWSAGERYNSPLHF. DNA for the CDR3: TGTGCCTGGAGTGCAGGGGAAAGATATAATTCACCCCTCCACTTT.

The chain is built from TRBV7-9 and TRBJ1-6; D gene unclear. Per germline, CDR1 SEHNR and CDR2 FQNEAQ (reference sequence). CDR3 length: 13 residues. Deletions cut 6 bases from V and 6 bases from J, with 9 bases between. The CDR3 protein is CASRADANSPLHF. The CDR3 region has the DNA TGTGCCAGCAGGGCAGACGCTAATTCACCCCTCCACTTT.

This sequence joins TRBV6-1 and TRBJ1-5; D might be TRBD1 (5 bases). CDR3 length equals 14 residues. The V and J ends lost 3 bases and 5 bases respectively, with 11 bases between them. Per germline, CDR1 MNHNS and CDR2 SASEGT. The CDR3 DNA follows: TGTGCCAGCAGTGAGGTCAGGGCCCATCAGCCCCAGCATTTT. Residues: CASSEVRAHQPQHF.

The CDR3 bases are TGTGCCAGCAGCCCAGGGGAGTGGAACACTGAAGCTTTCTTT. Residues: CASSPGEWNTEAFF. The V gene is TRBV7-8, the J gene TRBJ1-1, with D perhaps TRBD1 (6 bases). Germline V lookup: CDR1 SGHVS, CDR2 FQNEAQ. This CDR3 is 14 amino acids long. The V and J ends lost 5 bases and 1 base respectively, with 11 bases between them.